This T cell receptor (beta chain) stems from a study of T-cell reconstitution after alpha-beta-depleted transplantation in children. This CDR3 has 14 amino acids. Germline V gives CDR1 KGHDR, CDR2 SFDVKD. Trimming took 7 bases from V and 5 from J, leaving 14 bases between them. Ten or more counts support this clonotype. Unique molecular identifiers were built into the TCRbeta library. TCRdb ran MiXCR on the PCR reads and lists one entry per CDR3 protein. Of about 600,000 distinct CDR3 sequences listed, under 12% were seen once; the top ten hold less than 5%. The source of this sequence is a human donor who donated a stem cell graft to a child with acute myeloid leukemia. Sequenced here: PBMCs from the stem cell graft donor, sampled from the stem cell graft. The gene calls are TRBV24-1 and TRBJ2-1; D tentatively reads TRBD1 or TRBD2 (5 bases each). The CDR3 coding sequence is TGTGCCACCAGGGGGACCCTGGGTAACAATGAGCAGTTCTTC. Translating it yields CATRGTLGNNEQFF.